The TCR beta chain under discussion was sequenced for a study of T cells in Graves' hyperthyroidism and ophthalmopathy. This clonotype was seen many times. Its specificity is unknown. TCR beta CDR3 region amplification was performed from RNA transcripts. In the first-round RT-PCR of the TCR CDR3, the HTBI primer set was used. A single record per CDR3 protein comes from TCRdb applying MiXCR to the multiplex PCR reads. The sample has about 520,000 distinct CDR3 sequences; about a fifth are singletons. The study, taken as a whole, reports: From stable hyperthyroidism, ophthalmopathy was separated by a 13 V-J model.

The receptor was derived from a man between 18 and 35 years old with Graves' hyperthyroidism. Specimen: blood.

The DNA for the CDR3 is TGTGCCAGCAGCAGGACAGGGTTGGGAGGCTACACCTTC. This gives the protein CASSRTGLGGYTF. This sequence joins TRBV11-1 and TRBJ1-2, with TRBD1 identical over 8 bases. V lost 5 bases, J lost 8 bases, and 7 bases stayed unmatched. This CDR3 contains 13 residues. Germline CDR1 is SGHAT and CDR2 is FQDESV (reference sequence). Full variable domain (rest looked up from reference TRBV11-1 and TRBJ1-2): EAEVAQSPRYKITEKSQAVAFWCDPISGHATLYWYRQILGQGPELLVQFQDESVVDDSQLPKDRFSAERLKGVDSTLKIQPAELGDSAMYLCASSRTGLGGYTFGSGTRLTVV.